This T cell receptor (beta chain) was documented in a study of OX40 agonist ivuxolimab in advanced cancers. Background on the whole study: Ivuxolimab was an agonistic, fully human IgG2 monoclonal antibody directed against OX40 (CD134), a costimulatory receptor. The paper describes the monotherapy dose-escalation part (N of about 50 patients) of the phase I trial of ivuxolimab. Patients were allowed to have had prior anti-PD-1, anti-PD-L1 or anti-CTLA-4 therapy, and approximately 39% of the dose-escalation patients had been treated with checkpoint inhibitors. Partial responses were achieved by three dose-escalation patients, of whom one had hepatocellular carcinoma and two had cutaneous melanoma. Of the 50 or so patients in dose escalation, around 19 had hepatocellular carcinoma, some 15 had melanoma, 9 had renal cell carcinoma and 9 had head and neck cancer. Peripheral TCRbeta sequencing aimed to test whether ivuxolimab altered TCR sequence diversity and caused clonal T-cell expansion. The dose-escalation cohort was about 87% male with a mean age of roughly 60 years, ranging from about 23 to 85. Intravenous ivuxolimab was administered to patients every 2 weeks at six dose levels: 0.01, 0.1, 0.3, 1.5, 3 and 10 mg/kg.

Here is what the overall study found, with its caveats: In partial responders in the 0.1-3.0 mg/kg groups, normalized peripheral clonal expansion was found to be among the lowest, especially among CD8+ T cells. Low levels of normalized T-cell clonal expansion were also seen in some nonresponding patients. At doses of 0.1 to 3.0 mg/kg, clonal expansion of both CD4+ and CD8+ T cells in blood was seen between baseline and week 6. The antigen specificity of the clonally expanded peripheral T cells was not determined. On average, CD8+ T cells showed more expanded clones than CD4+ T cells after ivuxolimab.

To sequence the TCRbeta CDR3 region, genomic DNA was isolated from the sorted cells. The immunoSEQ Assay was used for sequencing of TCRbeta CDR3 regions. TCRdb's version of the immuneACCESS table is confined to in-frame rearrangements and falls short of the full clone set. An unresolved V gene accounts for under half of the shortfall where checked; the remainder is of unknown origin. For this sample the table gives 40,000 to 45,000 clones, of which 80% were detected only once. The leading ten clones occupy approximately 7.5% of the sample. In regard to this clone: It has no known antigen specificity. No base qualities exist here, and no much larger clone lies one base off it.

Patients with a history of autoimmune disease or receiving systemic immunosuppression were excluded from the trial. Peripheral blood for TCR sequencing was drawn from every dose cohort at baseline, at cycle 4 day 1 and at cycle 7 day 1. The samples were taken from a phase I, first-in-human, multicenter, open-label dose-escalation trial of ivuxolimab. Adults with locally advanced or metastatic melanoma, renal cell, hepatocellular, or head and neck squamous cell carcinoma were enrolled in the trial. Before TCR sequencing, CD4+ T cells and CD8+ T cells were sorted from peripheral blood as separate populations. The sample in question was CD4+ or CD8+ T cells sorted from blood, obtained in a trial of the OX40 agonist ivuxolimab. This clonotype originated in an adult with an advanced solid tumor such as melanoma, head and neck, liver or kidney cancer.

DNA sequence: TGTGCCAGCGGGTCCGGGACAGGGGTATACGAGCAGTACTTC. This is translated as CASGSGTGVYEQYF. Recombination connected TRBV5-4 to TRBJ2-5; 10 bases in the junction line up with TRBD1. The DNA end is more similar to TRBJ2-7, so the J call may be wrong. Its CDR3 holds 14 amino acids, cysteine through phenylalanine. Here the CDR3 DNA is all that survives: 42 bases in frame from base 1. Based on the germline V gene (reference sequence), the CDR1 and CDR2 sequences are SGHNT and YYREEE.